Listed here is a single T cell receptor beta chain. Participants were aged roughly 18 to 100 years from 20 to 30 US areas. For recovered donors of Cohort 3, there were two negative PCRs, clearance, or symptom resolution. The data derive from a study of blood T cell repertoires in COVID-19. Study overall: Acute and convalescent COVID-19 specimens originated in the United States, Italy and Spain. The analysed material was cDNA or gDNA that came from T cells, B-cell-depleted T cells, or PBMCs.

The CDR3 loop spans 16 amino acids. Germline lookup yields CDR1 MGHDK and CDR2 SYGVNS. V trimming: 4 bases; J trimming: 9 bases; junction bases outside the gene matches: 9. Clones were sequenced by immunoSEQ multiplex PCR, and TCRdb holds only the in-frame ones, with some missing. The sample gives approximately 300,000 clones, around nine tenths of which show up once; about 5.2% is in the top ten. The rearrangement joins TRBV25-1 to TRBJ2-1; 13 nucleotides align to TRBD2. The specimen was PBMCs or T cells enriched from blood (not recorded which). The TCR comes from a man aged 55 to 70 who had recovered from COVID-19. The CDR3 coding sequence is TGTGCCAGCAGTGGACGATGGACTAGCGGGAGCGGTGAGCAGTTCTTC. Protein product: CASSGRWTSGSGEQFF. Complete variable domain (other parts from reference TRBV25-1 and TRBJ2-1): EADIYQTPRYLVIGTGKKITLECSQTMGHDKMYWYQQDPGMELHLIHYSYGVNSTEKGDLSSESTVSRIRTEHFPLTLESARPSHTSQYLCASSGRWTSGSGEQFFGPGTRLTVL.